This T cell receptor beta chain originates from a study of blood T cell repertoires in COVID-19. Study-wide background: Both acute and convalescent COVID-19 samples were obtained from the United States, Italy and Spain. Sources were T cells, B-cell-depleted T cells, or PBMCs; the material itself was cDNA or gDNA.

In its sample, this clone was seen a few times. Trimming removed 6 bases from V and 2 bases from J; junction bases left unmatched: 3. The CDR3 consists of 13 residues. CDR1 and CDR2 from the germline V gene are MNHEY and SVGAGI. Original handling: Estimated nucleated cell counts came from reference gene primer amplification. Assay: immunoSEQ multiplex PCR; the TCRdb copy retains only in-frame clones and omits some. V and J calls and clone size come straight from that table; D and trimming were deduced from the DNA. The profile shows 36,000 or so clones, approximately 90% of them singletons. The specimen sequenced was peripheral blood. The genes are TRBV6-5 and TRBJ2-5; TRBD1 matches 7 bases. This TCR derives from a human donor in a cohort sampled during active COVID-19. The DNA for the CDR3 is TGTGCCAGCAGGGGGACAGCGCAAGAGACCCAGTACTTC. This sequence encodes CASRGTAQETQYF.